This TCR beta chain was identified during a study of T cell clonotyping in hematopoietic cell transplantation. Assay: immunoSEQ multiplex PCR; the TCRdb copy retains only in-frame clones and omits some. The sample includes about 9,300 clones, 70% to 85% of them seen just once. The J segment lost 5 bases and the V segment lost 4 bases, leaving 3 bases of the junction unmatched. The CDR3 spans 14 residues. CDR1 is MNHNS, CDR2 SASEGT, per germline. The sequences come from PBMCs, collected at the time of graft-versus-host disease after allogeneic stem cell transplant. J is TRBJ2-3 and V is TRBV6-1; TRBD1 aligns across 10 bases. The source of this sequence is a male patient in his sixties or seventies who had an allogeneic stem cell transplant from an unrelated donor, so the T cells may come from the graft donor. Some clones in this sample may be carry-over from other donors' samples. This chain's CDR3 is CASSGGTGVDTQYF. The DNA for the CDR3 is TGTGCCAGCAGTGGGGGGACAGGGGTAGATACGCAGTATTTT.